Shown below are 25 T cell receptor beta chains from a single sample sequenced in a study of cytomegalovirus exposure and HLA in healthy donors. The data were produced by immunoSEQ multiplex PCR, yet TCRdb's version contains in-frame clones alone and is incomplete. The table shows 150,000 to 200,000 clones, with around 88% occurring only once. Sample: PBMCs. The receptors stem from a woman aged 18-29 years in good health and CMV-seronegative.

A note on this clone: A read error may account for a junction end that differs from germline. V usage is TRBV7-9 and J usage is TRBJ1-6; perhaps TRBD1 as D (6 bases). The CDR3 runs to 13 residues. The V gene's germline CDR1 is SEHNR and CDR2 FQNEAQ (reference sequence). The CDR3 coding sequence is TGTGCCAGCAGCTTGTCAGGGGATTCGCCCCTCCACTTT. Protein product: CASSLSGDSPLHF.

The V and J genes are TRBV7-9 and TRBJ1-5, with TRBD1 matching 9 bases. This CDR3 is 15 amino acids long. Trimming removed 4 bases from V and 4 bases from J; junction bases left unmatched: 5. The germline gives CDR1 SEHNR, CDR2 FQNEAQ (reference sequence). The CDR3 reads CASSSGTGPNQPQHF. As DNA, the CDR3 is TGTGCCAGCAGCTCCGGGACAGGGCCAAATCAGCCCCAGCATTTT.

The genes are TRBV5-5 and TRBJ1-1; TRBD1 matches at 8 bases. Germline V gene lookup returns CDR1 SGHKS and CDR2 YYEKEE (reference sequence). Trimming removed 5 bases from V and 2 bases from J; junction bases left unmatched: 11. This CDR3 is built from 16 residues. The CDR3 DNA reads TGTGCCAGCAGACCCGGGACAGGCAAACTTAACACTGAAGCTTTCTTT. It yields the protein CASRPGTGKLNTEAFF.

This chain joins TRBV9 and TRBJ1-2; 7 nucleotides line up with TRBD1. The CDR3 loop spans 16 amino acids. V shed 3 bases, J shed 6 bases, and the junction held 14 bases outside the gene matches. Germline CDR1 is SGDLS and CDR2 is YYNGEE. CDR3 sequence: CASSASPQTGFHGYTF. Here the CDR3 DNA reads TGTGCCAGCAGCGCAAGCCCCCAGACAGGGTTTCATGGCTACACCTTC. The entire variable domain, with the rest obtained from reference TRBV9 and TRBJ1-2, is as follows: DSGVTQTPKHLITATGQRVTLRCSPRSGDLSVYWYQQSLDQGLQFLIQYYNGEERAKGNILERFSAQQFPDLHSELNLSSLELGDSALYFCASSASPQTGFHGYTFGSGTRLTVV.

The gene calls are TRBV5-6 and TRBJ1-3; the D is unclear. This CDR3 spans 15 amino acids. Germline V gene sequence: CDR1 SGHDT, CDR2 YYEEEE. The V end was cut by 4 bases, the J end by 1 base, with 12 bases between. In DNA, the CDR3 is TGTGCCAGCAGCCGCTGGGCTAAATCTGGAAACACCATATATTTT. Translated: CASSRWAKSGNTIYF.

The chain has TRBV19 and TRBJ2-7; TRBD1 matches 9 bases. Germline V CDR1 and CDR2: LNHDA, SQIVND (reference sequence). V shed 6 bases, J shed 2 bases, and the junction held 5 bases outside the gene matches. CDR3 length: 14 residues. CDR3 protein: CASSGGQGAYEQYF. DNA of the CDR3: TGTGCCAGTAGCGGGGGACAGGGCGCCTACGAGCAGTACTTC. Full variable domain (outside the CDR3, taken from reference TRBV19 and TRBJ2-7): DGGITQSPKYLFRKEGQNVTLSCEQNLNHDAMYWYRQDPGQGLRLIYYSQIVNDFQKGDIAEGYSVSREKKESFPLTVTSAQKNPTAFYLCASSGGQGAYEQYFGPGTRLTVT.

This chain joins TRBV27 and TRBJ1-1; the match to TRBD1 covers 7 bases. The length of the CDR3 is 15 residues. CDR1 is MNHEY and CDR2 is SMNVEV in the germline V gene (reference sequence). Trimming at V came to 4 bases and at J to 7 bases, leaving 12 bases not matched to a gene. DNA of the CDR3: TGTGCCAGCAGTTCAGGACAGGTGGGAGCCCATGAAGCTTTCTTT. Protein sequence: CASSSGQVGAHEAFF.

The CDR3 is CASSSYPGTGIITEAFF. In nucleotides, the CDR3 is TGTGCCAGCAGCTCCTATCCCGGGACAGGGATAATCACTGAAGCTTTCTTT. The chain combines TRBV5-8 with TRBJ1-1, with 9 positions matching TRBD1. The CDR3 is 17 amino acids. The germline gives CDR1 SGHTS, CDR2 YDEGEE. V lost 3 bases and J lost 4; bases outside the gene matches: 13.

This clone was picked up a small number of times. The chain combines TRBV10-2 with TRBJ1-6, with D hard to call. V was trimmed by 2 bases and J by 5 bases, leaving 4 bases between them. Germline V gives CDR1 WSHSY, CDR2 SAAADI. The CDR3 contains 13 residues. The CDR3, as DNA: TGCGCCAGCAGTGAGGAGGATAATTCACCCCTCCACTTT. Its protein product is CASSEEDNSPLHF.

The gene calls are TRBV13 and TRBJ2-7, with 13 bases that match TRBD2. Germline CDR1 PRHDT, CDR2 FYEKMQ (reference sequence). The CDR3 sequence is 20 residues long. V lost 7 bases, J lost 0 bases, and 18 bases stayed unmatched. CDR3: CASTRTPVGLAGVSSYEQYF. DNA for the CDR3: TGTGCCAGCACGCGGACCCCCGTTGGACTAGCGGGGGTGAGCTCCTACGAGCAGTACTTC.

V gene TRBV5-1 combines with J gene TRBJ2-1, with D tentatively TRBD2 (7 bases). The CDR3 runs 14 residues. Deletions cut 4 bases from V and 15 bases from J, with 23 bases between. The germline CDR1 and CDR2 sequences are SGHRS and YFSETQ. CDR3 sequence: CASSPGVEGGPMFF. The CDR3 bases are TGCGCCAGCAGCCCCGGAGTCGAGGGGGGGCCTATGTTCTTC.

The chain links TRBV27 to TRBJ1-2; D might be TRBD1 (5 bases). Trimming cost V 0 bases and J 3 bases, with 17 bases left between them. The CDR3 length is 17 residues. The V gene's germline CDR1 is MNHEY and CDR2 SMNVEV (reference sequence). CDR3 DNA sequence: TGTGCCAGCAGTTTATCGGGGGGAGATCCCTTATACTATGGCTACACCTTC. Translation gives CASSLSGGDPLYYGYTF.

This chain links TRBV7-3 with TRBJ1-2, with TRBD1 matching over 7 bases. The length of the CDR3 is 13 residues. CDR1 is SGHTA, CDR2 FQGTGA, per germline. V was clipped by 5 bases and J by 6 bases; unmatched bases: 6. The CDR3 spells CASSVDRENGYTF. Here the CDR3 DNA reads TGTGCCAGCAGCGTAGACAGGGAAAATGGCTACACCTTC.

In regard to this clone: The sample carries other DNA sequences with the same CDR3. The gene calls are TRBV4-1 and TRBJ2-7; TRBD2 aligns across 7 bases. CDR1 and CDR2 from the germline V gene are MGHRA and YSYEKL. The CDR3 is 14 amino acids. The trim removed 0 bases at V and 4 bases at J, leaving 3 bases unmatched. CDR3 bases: TGCGCCAGCAGCCAAGAAACGGGGGGTTACGAGCAGTACTTC. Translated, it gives CASSQETGGYEQYF.

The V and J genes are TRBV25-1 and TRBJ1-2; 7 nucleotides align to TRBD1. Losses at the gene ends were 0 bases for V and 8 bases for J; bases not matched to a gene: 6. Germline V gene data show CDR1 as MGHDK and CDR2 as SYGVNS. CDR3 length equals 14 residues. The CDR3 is CASSEYRQGQGYTF. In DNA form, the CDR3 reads TGTGCCAGCAGTGAATATCGACAGGGACAGGGCTACACCTTC.

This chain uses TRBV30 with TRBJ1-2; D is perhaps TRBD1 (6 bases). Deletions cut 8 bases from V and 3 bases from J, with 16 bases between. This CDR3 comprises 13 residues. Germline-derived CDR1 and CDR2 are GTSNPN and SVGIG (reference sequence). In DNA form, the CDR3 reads TGTGCCGCCAACCCGCGGGGGCACTATGGCTACACCTTC. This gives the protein CAANPRGHYGYTF.

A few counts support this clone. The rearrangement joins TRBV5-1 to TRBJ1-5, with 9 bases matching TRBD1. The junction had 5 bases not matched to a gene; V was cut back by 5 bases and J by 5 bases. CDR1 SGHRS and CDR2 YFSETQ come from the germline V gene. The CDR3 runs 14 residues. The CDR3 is CASSMGQGHQPQHF. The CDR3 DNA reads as TGCGCCAGCAGTATGGGACAGGGCCATCAGCCCCAGCATTTT.

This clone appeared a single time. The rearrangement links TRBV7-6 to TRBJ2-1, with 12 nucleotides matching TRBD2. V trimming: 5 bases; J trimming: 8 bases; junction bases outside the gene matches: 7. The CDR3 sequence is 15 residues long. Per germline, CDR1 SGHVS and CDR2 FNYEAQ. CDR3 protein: CASSVLAGGYDEQFF. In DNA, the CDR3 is TGTGCCAGCAGCGTCCTAGCGGGAGGGTACGATGAGCAGTTCTTC.

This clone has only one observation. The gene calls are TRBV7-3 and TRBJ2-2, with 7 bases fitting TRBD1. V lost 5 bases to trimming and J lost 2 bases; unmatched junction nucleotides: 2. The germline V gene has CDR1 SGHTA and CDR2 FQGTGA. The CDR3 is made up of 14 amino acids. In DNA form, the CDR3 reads TGTGCCAGCAGCAGGACAGGAAACACCGGGGAGCTGTTTTTT. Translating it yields CASSRTGNTGELFF.

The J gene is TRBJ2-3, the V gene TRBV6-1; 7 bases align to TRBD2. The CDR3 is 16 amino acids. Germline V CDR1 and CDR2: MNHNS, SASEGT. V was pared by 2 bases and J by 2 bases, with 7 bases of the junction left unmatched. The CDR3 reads CASSEPSGAPTDTQYF. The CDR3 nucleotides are TGTGCCAGCAGTGAACCAAGCGGGGCCCCCACAGATACGCAGTATTTT.

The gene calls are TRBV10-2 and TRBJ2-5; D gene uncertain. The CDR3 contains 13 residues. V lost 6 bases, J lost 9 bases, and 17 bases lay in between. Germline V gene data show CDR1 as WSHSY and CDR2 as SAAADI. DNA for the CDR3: TGCGCCAGCAGCCTCCGGAATGGCGAGGCCCAGTACTTC. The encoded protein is CASSLRNGEAQYF.

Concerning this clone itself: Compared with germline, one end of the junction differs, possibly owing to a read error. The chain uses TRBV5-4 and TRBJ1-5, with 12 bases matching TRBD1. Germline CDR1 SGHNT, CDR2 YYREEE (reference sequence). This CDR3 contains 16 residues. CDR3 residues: CASSLGGTGGNQPQHF. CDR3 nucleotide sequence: TGTGCCAGCAGCTTGGGAGGGACAGGGGGCAACCAGCCCCAGCATTTT.

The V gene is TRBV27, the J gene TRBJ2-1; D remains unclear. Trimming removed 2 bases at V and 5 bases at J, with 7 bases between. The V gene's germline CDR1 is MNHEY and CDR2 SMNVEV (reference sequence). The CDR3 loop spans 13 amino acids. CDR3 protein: CASSLPVNNEQFF. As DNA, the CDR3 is TGTGCCAGCAGTTTACCTGTAAACAATGAGCAGTTCTTC.

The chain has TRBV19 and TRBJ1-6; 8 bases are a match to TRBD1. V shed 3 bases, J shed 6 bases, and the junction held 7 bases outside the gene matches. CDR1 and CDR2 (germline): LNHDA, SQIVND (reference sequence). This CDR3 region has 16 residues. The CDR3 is CASSIGQGLLNSPLHF. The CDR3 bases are TGTGCCAGTAGTATCGGACAGGGCCTGCTTAATTCACCCCTCCACTTT.

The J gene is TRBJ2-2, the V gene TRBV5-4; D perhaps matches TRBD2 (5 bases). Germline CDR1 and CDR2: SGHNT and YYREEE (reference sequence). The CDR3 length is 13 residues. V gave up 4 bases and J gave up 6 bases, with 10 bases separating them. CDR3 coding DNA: TGTGCCAGCAGCGCGAGGGCGTCCGGGGAGCTGTTTTTT. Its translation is CASSARASGELFF.